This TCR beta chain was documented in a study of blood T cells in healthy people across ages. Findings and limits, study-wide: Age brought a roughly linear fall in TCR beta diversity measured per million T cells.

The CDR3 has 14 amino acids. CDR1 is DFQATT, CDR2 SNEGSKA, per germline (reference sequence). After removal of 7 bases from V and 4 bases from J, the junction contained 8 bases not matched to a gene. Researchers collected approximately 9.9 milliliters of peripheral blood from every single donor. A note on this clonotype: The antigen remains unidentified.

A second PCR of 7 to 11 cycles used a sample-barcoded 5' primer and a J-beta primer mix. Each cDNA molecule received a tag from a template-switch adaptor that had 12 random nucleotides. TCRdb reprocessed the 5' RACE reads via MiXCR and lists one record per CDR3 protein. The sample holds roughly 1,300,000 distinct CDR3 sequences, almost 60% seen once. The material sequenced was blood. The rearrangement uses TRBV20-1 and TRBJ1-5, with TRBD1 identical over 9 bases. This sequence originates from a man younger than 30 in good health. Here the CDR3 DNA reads TGCAGTGTCAGGGGACAGGGTGAAAATCAGCCCCAGCATTTT. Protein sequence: CSVRGQGENQPQHF.